Detailed here is one T cell receptor (beta chain). Its antigen is not known. This specimen comes from a study of shared clonotypes between healthy human individuals. Sequencing was performed with immunoSEQ multiplex PCR; in TCRdb, only in-frame clones are kept and a portion is missing. The sample records fewer than 150,000 clones, approximately 70% being singletons. V was clipped by 4 bases and J by 3 bases, with 20 bases between them. CDR3 length equals 17 residues. Germline CDR1 reads SGDLS; CDR2 reads YYNGEE. Findings of the study overall: Non-shared clonotypes had lower generation probabilities than clonotypes shared by all four sorted-subset donors.

V gene TRBV9 combines with J gene TRBJ1-3; D ambiguous. The sample was memory CD8+ T cells sorted from blood. Subset defined: CD45RO+ cells pooled with CCR7-negative TemRA cells. The receptor was isolated from a woman aged 30 to 39 in good health. The CDR3 sequence is CASSSPNGRGYGNTIYF. The CDR3 DNA sequence: TGTGCCAGCAGCTCACCCAACGGGCGGGGATATGGAAACACCATATATTTT. The variable domain in full, with the rest retrieved from reference TRBV9 and TRBJ1-3, is DSGVTQTPKHLITATGQRVTLRCSPRSGDLSVYWYQQSLDQGLQFLIQYYNGEERAKGNILERFSAQQFPDLHSELNLSSLELGDSALYFCASSSPNGRGYGNTIYFGEGSWLTVV.